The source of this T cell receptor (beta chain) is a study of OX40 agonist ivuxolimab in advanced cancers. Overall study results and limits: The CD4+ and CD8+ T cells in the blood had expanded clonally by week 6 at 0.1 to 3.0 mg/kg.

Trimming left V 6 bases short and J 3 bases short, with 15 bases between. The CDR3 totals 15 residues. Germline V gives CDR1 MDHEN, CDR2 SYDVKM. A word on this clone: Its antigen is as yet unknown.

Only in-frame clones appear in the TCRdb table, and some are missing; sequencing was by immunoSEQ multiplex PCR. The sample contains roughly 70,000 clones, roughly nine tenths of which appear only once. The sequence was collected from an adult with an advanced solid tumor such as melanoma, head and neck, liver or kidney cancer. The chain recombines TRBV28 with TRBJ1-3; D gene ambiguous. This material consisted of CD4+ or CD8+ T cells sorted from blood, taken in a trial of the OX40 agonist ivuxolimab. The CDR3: CASSPTGANGNTIYF. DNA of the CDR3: TGTGCCAGCAGCCCTACTGGCGCTAATGGAAACACCATATATTTT.